This T cell receptor beta chain appears in the sequencing data of a study of OX40 agonist ivuxolimab in advanced cancers. TCRdb's table, derived via immunoSEQ multiplex PCR, lists solely in-frame clones and lacks some. The table includes around 55,000 clones, about nine tenths detected once. Note on this clone: This specimen includes other DNA sequences encoding the same CDR3.

Autoimmune disease history or systemic immunosuppression disqualified patients. On cycle 4 day 1 and cycle 7 day 1, as well as at baseline, blood was sampled. In germline, CDR1 is LNHDA, CDR2 SQIVND (reference sequence). The CDR3 covers 14 residues. Between the trimmed V and J ends, which lost 3 bases and 1 base, there was a span of 9 bases. The rearrangement uses TRBV19 and TRBJ1-1, with a possible D match to TRBD1 (6 bases). This clonotype was sampled from an adult with an advanced solid tumor such as melanoma, head and neck, liver or kidney cancer. The sample here was CD4+ or CD8+ T cells sorted from blood, taken in a trial of the OX40 agonist ivuxolimab. The CDR3 here is CASSIGGQNTEAFF. The CDR3, as DNA: TGTGCCAGTAGTATTGGGGGACAGAACACTGAAGCTTTCTTT.